The 19 T cell receptor beta chains below all came from one sample that was sequenced in a study of graft-versus-host responses after intestinal transplantation. These receptors' targets are unknown. Using immunoSEQ multiplex PCR, the repertoire was profiled, and TCRdb retains in-frame clones only, with some absent. This table holds about 88,000 clones, around 93% found once. The sequences come from unstimulated CD4+ T cells sorted from spleen or lymph node cells, collected before transplant. All receptors come from a human donor who was the organ donor for an intestinal transplant.

The chain uses TRBV5-1 and TRBJ2-5, with TRBD2 identical over 12 bases. This CDR3 contains 16 residues. Unmatched junction bases numbered 8, after V lost 5 bases and J lost 3 bases. The germline gives CDR1 SGHRS, CDR2 YFSETQ. The CDR3 bases are TGCGCCAGCAGGTCTAGCGGGGGGGCGACGAAAGAGACCCAGTACTTC. It specifies CASRSSGGATKETQYF.

This sequence joins TRBV5-7 and TRBJ1-2, with TRBD1 matching 11 bases. TRBV5-7 is filed as an ORF, its function uncertain. The CDR3 covers 15 residues. V dropped 1 base and J dropped 8; count of bases not matched to a gene: 7. Written as DNA, the CDR3 is TGTGCCAGCAGCTTGCCGGGACAGGGGGAAAGAGGCTACACCTTC. Translated: CASSLPGQGERGYTF.

This sequence joins TRBV10-2 and TRBJ1-3; D is unclear. Per germline, CDR1 WSHSY and CDR2 SAAADI. The CDR3 has 14 residues. V gave up 0 bases and J gave up 3 bases, with 6 bases separating them. CDR3 sequence: CASSESTHGNTIYF. CDR3 DNA: TGCGCCAGCAGTGAGTCGACGCATGGAAACACCATATATTTT.

The J gene is TRBJ1-5, the V gene TRBV6-7, with D possibly being TRBD1 (5 bases). TRBV6-7 is classed as an ORF, of uncertain function. The V end lost 4 bases, the J end lost 0 bases, and 19 bases lay between the germline ends. The CDR3 sequence is 18 residues long. Here the CDR3 reads CASSCPRDRAYSNQPQHF. CDR3 in DNA: TGTGCCAGCAGTTGTCCCCGAGACAGAGCCTATAGCAATCAGCCCCAGCATTTT.

The count of this clone is one. The CDR3 spells CAISESKGFTDTQYF. CDR3 in DNA: TGTGCCATCAGTGAGTCTAAGGGATTCACAGATACGCAGTATTTT. V usage is TRBV10-3 and J usage is TRBJ2-3; D gene unclear. CDR1 ENHRY and CDR2 SYGVKD come from the germline V gene. Between the trimmed V and J ends, which lost 0 bases and 2 bases, there was a span of 9 bases. The CDR3 extends over 15 amino acids.

In its sample, this clone was seen once. The CDR3 nucleotides read TGTGCCAGCAGCTTAGGACAGAACACTGAAGCTTTCTTT. Its translation is CASSLGQNTEAFF. The chain joins TRBV7-8 to TRBJ1-1; D unresolved. Trimming removed 1 base at V and 1 base at J, with 4 bases between. CDR1 SGHVS and CDR2 FQNEAQ come from the germline V gene. CDR3 length: 13 residues.

J is TRBJ2-1 and V is TRBV7-2; possible D gene TRBD2, 5 bases. CDR1 and CDR2 from the germline V gene are SGHTA and FQGNSA. The CDR3 contains 16 residues. V was shortened by 1 base and J by 0 bases, with 10 bases between the two germline ends. The CDR3 nucleotides are TGTGCCAGCAGCTTAGATCACGGGGTCTCCTACAATGAGCAGTTCTTC. Encoded protein: CASSLDHGVSYNEQFF.

The chain combines TRBV6-4 with TRBJ1-1, with D possibly TRBD1 on 5 matching bases. Germline V gene lookup returns CDR1 MRHNA and CDR2 SNTAGT. This CDR3 region has 14 residues. V lost 2 bases and J lost 1, with 8 bases in between. The CDR3 coding sequence is TGTGCCAGCAGTGACCAAGACAGGAACACTGAAGCTTTCTTT. Translated: CASSDQDRNTEAFF.

This chain uses TRBV9 with TRBJ2-5, with 7 bases matching TRBD1. CDR1 is SGDLS and CDR2 is YYNGEE in the germline V gene. The trim removed 3 bases at V and 0 bases at J, leaving 8 bases unmatched. CDR3 length equals 16 residues. The CDR3 coding sequence is TGTGCCAGCAGCGAGGGGACAGTGACGTACCAAGAGACCCAGTACTTC. Protein: CASSEGTVTYQETQYF.

V gene TRBV11-2 combines with J gene TRBJ2-6; D is ambiguous. The CDR3 totals 15 residues. The V and J ends lost 2 bases and 0 bases respectively, with 5 bases between them. The germline CDR1 and CDR2 sequences are SGHAT and FQNNGV. CDR3 bases: TGTGCCAGCAGCTTAAGCAACTCTGGGGCCAACGTCCTGACTTTC. Translated: CASSLSNSGANVLTF.

This clone was found once. The V gene is TRBV2, the J gene TRBJ1-2; 7 bases line up with TRBD1. The ends lost 6 bases at V and 2 bases at J; junction bases unmatched: 6. Germline V gene sequence: CDR1 SNHLY, CDR2 FYNNEI. CDR3 length: 14 residues. The CDR3 spells CASRAGTANYGYTF. CDR3 in DNA: TGTGCCAGCAGGGCCGGGACAGCAAACTATGGCTACACCTTC.

CDR3 protein: CASRPTPNSNQPQHF. The CDR3 nucleotides are TGTGCCAGCCGACCGACCCCGAATAGCAATCAGCCCCAGCATTTT. This chain links TRBV6-1 with TRBJ1-5; D gene unclear. Per germline, CDR1 MNHNS and CDR2 SASEGT. Trimming took 8 bases from V and 0 from J, leaving 14 bases between them. CDR3 length equals 15 residues.

The rearrangement uses TRBV5-1 and TRBJ2-1; TRBD1 matches 7 bases. Germline-derived CDR1 and CDR2 are SGHRS and YFSETQ. With V trimmed by 4 bases and J by 4 bases, 8 bases remained unmatched. The CDR3 consists of 15 residues. CDR3 sequence reads: CASSQPGQRYNEQFF. The CDR3 nucleotides read TGCGCCAGCAGCCAGCCGGGACAGAGGTACAATGAGCAGTTCTTC.

This chain links TRBV30 with TRBJ1-5; D might be TRBD1 (6 bases). Germline values: CDR1 GTSNPN, CDR2 SVGIG (reference sequence). This CDR3 spans 13 amino acids. V was shortened by 3 bases and J by 6 bases, with 12 bases between the two germline ends. CDR3 bases: TGTGCCTGGAGCGGCACAGGGTTTCAGCCCCAGCATTTT. Translated, it gives CAWSGTGFQPQHF.

As to this clone: This same CDR3 is encoded by further DNA sequences in the sample. This chain connects TRBV28 to TRBJ1-2, with D unresolved. Germline assignment: CDR1 MDHEN and CDR2 SYDVKM. V dropped 2 bases and J dropped 2 bases, with 3 bases sitting between them. This CDR3 spans 12 amino acids. CDR3 nucleotide sequence: TGTGCCAGCAGTTTAGGGAACTATGGCTACACCTTC. Translation gives CASSLGNYGYTF.

CDR3 residues: CASSLWAADNEKLFF. CDR3 DNA: TGTGCCAGCAGTTTATGGGCAGCTGACAATGAAAAACTGTTTTTT. This sequence joins TRBV28 and TRBJ1-4, with D uncertain. Germline lookup yields CDR1 MDHEN and CDR2 SYDVKM. The CDR3 is made up of 15 amino acids. Deletions cut 0 bases from V and 5 bases from J, with 10 bases between.

J is TRBJ1-1 and V is TRBV20-1, with 9 bases aligning to TRBD1. Germline-derived CDR1 and CDR2 are DFQATT and SNEGSKA (reference sequence). There are 10 residues in the CDR3. The CDR3 loop is CSGTGNEAFF. CDR3 nucleotide sequence: TGCAGCGGGACAGGGAACGAAGCTTTCTTT.

The chain joins TRBV4-2 to TRBJ2-3; D gene ambiguous. Germline V lookup: CDR1 LGHNA, CDR2 YNFKEQ. V was trimmed by 0 bases and J by 0 bases, leaving 4 bases between them. This CDR3 has 14 residues. Here the CDR3 DNA reads TGTGCCAGCAGCCAAGAGCCGAGCACAGATACGCAGTATTTT. The encoded protein is CASSQEPSTDTQYF.

The chain couples TRBV9 to TRBJ1-1, with D tentatively TRBD1 (6 bases). Trimming left V 4 bases short and J 4 bases short, with 17 bases between. The germline gives CDR1 SGDLS, CDR2 YYNGEE. This CDR3 has 15 residues. CDR3 sequence: CASSYYTGLGTEAFF. The CDR3 DNA reads TGTGCCAGCAGCTACTATACAGGGTTGGGCACTGAAGCTTTCTTT.